A selection of T cell receptor beta chains follows, all from one sample in a study of blood T cell repertoires in COVID-19. Produced via immunoSEQ multiplex PCR; TCRdb's table is partial and in-frame only. The profile shows about 370,000 clones, around 89% of them singletons. What was sequenced was peripheral blood. The receptors here all came from a man aged 18 to 35 with active or convalescent COVID-19. The CDR3 runs from the conserved cysteine through the conserved F or W.

v_gene	j_gene	CDR3aa
TRBV27	TRBJ2-2	CASSPSYGELFF
TRBV19	TRBJ1-6	CASSPFAGDSPLHF
TRBV3-1/TRBV3-2	TRBJ1-1	CASTSRTGNTEAFF
TRBV11-3	TRBJ1-1	CASSATGRAAEAFF
TRBV28	TRBJ2-7	CASRFRPGTGFEQYF
TRBV28	TRBJ1-1	CASKRITGYTEAFF
TRBV3-1/TRBV3-2	TRBJ1-1	CASSRGRGWNTEAFF
TRBV19	TRBJ1-5	CASSPVNSNQPQHF
TRBV18	TRBJ2-4	CASSPTGTGGKNIQYF
TRBV6-2/TRBV6-3	TRBJ1-1	CASSYPTGRRLNTEAFF
TRBV4-2	TRBJ2-5	CASSQGTSGGQKETQYF
TRBV2	TRBJ1-1	CASRGNLGTGGTEAFF
TRBV5-1	TRBJ2-2	CASSWTGGTGELFF
TRBV9	TRBJ2-7	CASSVGRGYWEQYF
TRBV11-2	TRBJ2-7	CASSLDQGGVYEQYF
TRBV6-5	TRBJ1-3	CASRRSGGLDTIYF
TRBV28	TRBJ2-6	CASSFGTVSGANVLTF
TRBV19	TRBJ2-2	CASSNTGFRGSTGELFF
TRBV4-1	TRBJ2-1	CASSQEHRDGSYNEQFF
TRBV6-2/TRBV6-3	TRBJ1-5	CASSYLLRQAKSNQPQHF
TRBV6-5	TRBJ1-6	CASSYPRDRGSPLHF
TRBV7-3	TRBJ1-1	CASSLDRVPYTEAFF
TRBV28	TRBJ2-7	CASSSKSGGSYEQYF
TRBV19	TRBJ2-7	CASSSRTGSLSEQYF
TRBV28	TRBJ2-1	CASSKETRASSYNEQFF
TRBV5-4	TRBJ1-2	CASSLGPVTNYGYTF